These 14 T cell receptor beta chains share one sample of origin, sequenced in a study of graft-versus-host responses after intestinal transplantation. Assay used: immunoSEQ multiplex PCR; TCRdb lists only in-frame clones, some missing. The sample contains about 27,000 clones, 90% to 95% of which appear only once. Source: PBMCs, taken roughly 32 days after intestinal transplant. The source of these receptors is a human patient who received an intestinal transplant, so some T cells may come from the graft donor.

In its sample, this clone was seen a few times. This chain joins TRBV19 and TRBJ2-7, with D hard to call. This CDR3 comprises 15 residues. The V end was cut by 1 base, the J end by 3 bases, with 13 bases between. Germline V gives CDR1 LNHDA, CDR2 SQIVND (reference sequence). CDR3 amino acids: CASSIGAGPYYEQYF. CDR3 coding DNA: TGTGCCAGTAGTATAGGGGCAGGTCCGTACTACGAGCAGTACTTC.

J is TRBJ1-2 and V is TRBV4-1; D gene ambiguous. Germline V gene data show CDR1 as MGHRA and CDR2 as YSYEKL. The CDR3 extends over 11 amino acids. V lost 0 bases and J 5 bases, leaving 1 base between the germline ends. For the CDR3, the DNA is TGCGCCAGCAGCCAAGATTATGGCTACACCTTC. Its translation: CASSQDYGYTF.

The chain carries TRBV7-6 and TRBJ1-1, with 7 positions matching TRBD1. Germline V CDR1 and CDR2: SGHVS, FNYEAQ. V gave up 5 bases and J gave up 5 bases; unmatched junction bases: 8. CDR3 size: 14 residues. The CDR3 nucleotides are TGTGCCAGCAGCCTCACAGGGGTGAGAACTGAAGCTTTCTTT. Residues: CASSLTGVRTEAFF.

This clone was counted a single time. This chain uses TRBV11-2 with TRBJ2-2; 8 bases map to TRBD2. Losses at the gene ends were 2 bases for V and 1 base for J; bases not matched to a gene: 0. The germline CDR1 and CDR2 sequences are SGHAT and FQNNGV. The CDR3 has 15 amino acids. This CDR3 reads CASSLTSGNTGELFF. CDR3 nucleotides: TGTGCCAGCAGCTTAACTAGCGGGAACACCGGGGAGCTGTTTTTT. Drawing the rest from reference TRBV11-2 and TRBJ2-2, the complete variable domain is EAGVAQSPRYKIIEKRQSVAFWCNPISGHATLYWYQQILGQGPKLLIQFQNNGVVDDSQLPKDRFSAERLKGVDSTLKIQPAKLEDSAVYLCASSLTSGNTGELFFGEGSRLTVL.

V and J are TRBV30 and TRBJ1-5; D not resolved. The CDR3 totals 12 residues. The V gene's germline CDR1 is GTSNPN and CDR2 SVGIG (reference sequence). Trimming cost V 1 base and J 4 bases, with 5 bases left between them. Here the CDR3 reads CAWSEGNQPQHF. CDR3 nucleotide sequence: TGTGCCTGGAGTGAGGGAAATCAGCCCCAGCATTTT.

This chain connects TRBV5-8 to TRBJ2-1, with 7 bases lining up with TRBD1. The V gene's germline CDR1 is SGHTS and CDR2 YDEGEE. V was pared by 4 bases and J by 0 bases, with 4 bases of the junction left unmatched. CDR3 length equals 15 residues. CDR3 sequence reads: CASSERDSSYNEQFF. CDR3 nucleotides: TGTGCCAGCAGCGAACGGGACAGCTCCTACAATGAGCAGTTCTTC.

The gene calls are TRBV6-6 and TRBJ1-1, with 8 bases that match TRBD1. Germline V lookup: CDR1 MNHNY, CDR2 SVGAGI (reference sequence). V gave up 6 bases and J gave up 11 bases; unmatched junction bases: 5. CDR3 size: 11 residues. In DNA, the CDR3 is TGTGCCAGCAGATCGACAGGGGTGGCTTTCTTT. It encodes CASRSTGVAFF.

This sequence joins TRBV4-1 and TRBJ2-1, with D perhaps TRBD1 (6 bases). The V and J ends lost 0 bases and 5 bases respectively, with 8 bases between them. CDR1 and CDR2 (germline): MGHRA, YSYEKL. The CDR3 consists of 14 residues. CDR3 residues: CASSQEGANNEQFF. The CDR3 DNA sequence: TGCGCCAGCAGCCAAGAGGGGGCTAACAATGAGCAGTTCTTC.

The sample holds a few counts of this clone. Other DNA sequences in this specimen translate into the identical CDR3. The rearrangement links TRBV27 to TRBJ2-3; no clear D. This CDR3 comprises 13 residues. V gave up 3 bases and J gave up 2 bases, with 6 bases separating them. Germline CDR1 is MNHEY and CDR2 is SMNVEV (reference sequence). The CDR3 loop reads CASSLGSTDTQYF. The DNA for the CDR3 is TGTGCCAGCAGTTTGGGTTCCACAGATACGCAGTATTTT.

CDR3 coding DNA: TGCGCCAGCAGCTTGGGTCAGAACTATGGCTACACCTTC. This gives the protein CASSLGQNYGYTF. The chain combines TRBV5-1 with TRBJ1-2; D is uncertain. Trimming cost V 0 bases and J 2 bases, with 5 bases left between them. This CDR3 has 13 amino acids. Germline V CDR1 and CDR2: SGHRS, YFSETQ.

The chain recombines TRBV6-4 with TRBJ2-7; maybe TRBD2 (5 bases). The germline CDR1 and CDR2 sequences are MRHNA and SNTAGT. This CDR3 is 12 amino acids long. V was shortened by 2 bases and J by 3 bases, with 5 bases between the two germline ends. For the CDR3, the DNA is TGTGCCAGCAGTGACCGGGACTACGAGCAGTACTTC. Translating it yields CASSDRDYEQYF.

The genes are TRBV19 and TRBJ2-2; 7 bases are shared with TRBD2. V lost 5 bases, J lost 8 bases, and 17 bases stayed unmatched. The CDR3 extends over 17 amino acids. CDR1 is LNHDA and CDR2 is SQIVND in the germline V gene (reference sequence). The CDR3 DNA sequence: TGTGCCAGTAGTGGCCCTCGGTCTAGCGGCCCCATAGGGGAGCTGTTTTTT. Translation: CASSGPRSSGPIGELFF.

The rearrangement links TRBV7-9 to TRBJ2-5, with D possibly TRBD1 on 6 matching bases. CDR1 and CDR2 from the germline V gene are SEHNR and FQNEAQ (reference sequence). V lost 2 bases, J lost 4 bases, and 17 bases lay in between. This CDR3 is 16 amino acids long. CDR3 DNA sequence: TGTGCCAGCAGCTTAATTCCCGATGTCAGGGGAGAGACCCAGTACTTC. Protein: CASSLIPDVRGETQYF. The complete variable domain, with remaining parts taken from reference TRBV7-9 and TRBJ2-5, reads DTGVSQNPRHKITKRGQNVTFRCDPISEHNRLYWYRQTLGQGPEFLTYFQNEAQLEKSRLLSDRFSAERPKGSFSTLEIQRTEQGDSAMYLCASSLIPDVRGETQYFGPGTRLLVL.

V and J are TRBV5-6 and TRBJ2-5, with D possibly TRBD1 on 6 matching bases. The CDR3 is 13 residues long. V was clipped by 0 bases and J by 5 bases, with 8 bases between them. Germline loops: CDR1 SGHDT, CDR2 YYEEEE. The DNA for the CDR3 is TGTGCCAGCAGCTTGGTGGGGGCGGAGACCCAGTACTTC. It yields the protein CASSLVGAETQYF.